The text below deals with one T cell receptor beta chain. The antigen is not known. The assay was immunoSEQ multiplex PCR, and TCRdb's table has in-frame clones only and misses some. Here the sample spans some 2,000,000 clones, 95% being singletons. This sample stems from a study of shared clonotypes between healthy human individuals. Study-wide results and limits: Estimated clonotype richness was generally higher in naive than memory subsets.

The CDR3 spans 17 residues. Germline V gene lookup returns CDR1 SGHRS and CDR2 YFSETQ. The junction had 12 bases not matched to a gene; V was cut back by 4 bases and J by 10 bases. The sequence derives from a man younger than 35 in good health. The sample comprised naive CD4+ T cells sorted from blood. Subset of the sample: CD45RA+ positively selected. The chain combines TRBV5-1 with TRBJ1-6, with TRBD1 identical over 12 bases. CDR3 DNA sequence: TGCGCCAGCAGCCTCTCGGGACAGGGGGCAACTCGGTCACCCCTCCACTTT. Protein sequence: CASSLSGQGATRSPLHF.